Each of the 26 T cell receptor beta chains below was sequenced from the same sample in a study of blood T cell repertoires in COVID-19. Measured with immunoSEQ multiplex PCR; TCRdb has only the in-frame clones, and not every one. The table lists about 280,000 clones, 82% of them singletons. The material sequenced was PBMCs or T cells enriched from blood (not recorded which). These receptor sequences come from a man aged 40-50 years who had been exposed to COVID-19.

V gene TRBV5-1 combines with J gene TRBJ1-1; 9 bases map to TRBD1. The CDR3 totals 14 residues. Germline CDR1 is SGHRS and CDR2 is YFSETQ. V trimming: 2 bases; J trimming: 5 bases; junction bases outside the gene matches: 4. The CDR3 DNA is TGCGCCAGCAGCTTACGGACAGGGGAGACTGAAGCTTTCTTT. Its protein product is CASSLRTGETEAFF.

This rearrangement joins TRBV4-1 to TRBJ2-5, with TRBD1 matching 9 bases. Looked up from germline, CDR1 is MGHRA and CDR2 is YSYEKL. J lost 2 bases, V lost 0 bases, and 7 bases had no gene match. CDR3 length: 17 residues. CDR3 sequence: CASSQDIGQGFQETQYF. Written as DNA, the CDR3 is TGCGCCAGCAGCCAAGATATTGGACAGGGGTTTCAAGAGACCCAGTACTTC.

This chain connects TRBV11-2 to TRBJ1-4; D is unresolved. V shed 5 bases and J shed 8 bases, with 6 bases lying between them. The germline CDR1 and CDR2 sequences are SGHAT and FQNNGV. The CDR3 sequence is 11 residues long. CDR3 residues: CASSPREKLFF. The CDR3 DNA reads TGTGCCAGCAGCCCCCGGGAAAAACTGTTTTTT.

The J gene is TRBJ1-1, the V gene TRBV10-3; 7 bases agree with TRBD1. The V segment lost 2 bases and the J segment 10 bases; nucleotides outside the gene matches: 4. This CDR3 has 12 residues. Germline V gene data show CDR1 as ENHRY and CDR2 as SYGVKD. The CDR3, as DNA: TGTGCCATCAGTGAGACGAACAGGGGAGCTTTCTTT. Protein: CAISETNRGAFF.

This clone was observed a single time. This sequence joins TRBV18 and TRBJ1-2; TRBD1 matches 7 bases. Germline CDR1 is KGHSH and CDR2 is LQKENI. CDR3 size: 13 residues. Trimming took 3 bases from V and 8 from J; bases not matched to a gene: 6. The CDR3 reads CASSPGQDAGYTF. The CDR3 coding sequence is TGTGCCAGCTCACCCGGACAGGACGCGGGCTACACCTTC.

This clone was seen a single time. V is TRBV5-1 and J is TRBJ1-2; no clear D. From germline, CDR1 is SGHRS and CDR2 YFSETQ. V was clipped by 1 base and J by 4 bases, with 11 bases between them. The CDR3 has 14 amino acids. As DNA, the CDR3 is TGCGCCAGCAGCTTGATCGGGGAAGCCTATGGCTACACCTTC. The encoded protein is CASSLIGEAYGYTF.

V gene TRBV6-5 combines with J gene TRBJ2-7; D may be TRBD2 (5 bases). The V and J ends lost 4 bases and 3 bases respectively, with 16 bases between them. CDR3 size: 15 residues. The V gene's germline CDR1 is MNHEY and CDR2 SVGAGI. DNA of the CDR3: TGTGCCAGCAGTTCCGGGAATGGGTTGGGCTACGAGCAGTACTTC. This codes for CASSSGNGLGYEQYF.

This chain uses TRBV5-6 with TRBJ1-5; D possibly corresponds to TRBD1 (5 bases). The CDR3 covers 16 residues. V dropped 4 bases and J dropped 1 base, with 15 bases sitting between them. Germline-derived CDR1 and CDR2 are SGHDT and YYEEEE. DNA of the CDR3: TGTGCCAGCAGCCGGAGCGCAGGGAGGAGCAATCAGCCCCAGCATTTT. It translates to CASSRSAGRSNQPQHF.

This chain uses TRBV5-8 with TRBJ2-1; maybe TRBD2 (6 bases). Trimming cost V 4 bases and J 3 bases, with 20 bases left between them. Germline V lookup: CDR1 SGHTS, CDR2 YDEGEE. The CDR3 is made up of 17 amino acids. The CDR3 loop is CASSPPPGRGIYNEQFF. The CDR3 DNA reads TGTGCCAGCAGCCCCCCCCCGGGGCGCGGGATCTACAATGAGCAGTTCTTC.

V is TRBV30 and J is TRBJ2-4; perhaps TRBD1 as D (6 bases). With 5 bases removed from V and 4 bases from J, the gap between germline ends came to 9 bases. CDR3 length equals 12 residues. The V gene's germline CDR1 is GTSNPN and CDR2 SVGIG (reference sequence). CDR3 sequence (DNA): TGTGCCTGGGAGGGGGATAAAAACATTCAGTACTTC. It yields the protein CAWEGDKNIQYF.

This clone was seen a single time. V usage is TRBV7-8 and J usage is TRBJ2-2; D is perhaps TRBD1 (6 bases). CDR1 and CDR2 (germline): SGHVS, FQNEAQ. Trimming stripped 5 bases from V and 3 bases from J, with 16 bases between. The CDR3 loop spans 16 amino acids. DNA for the CDR3: TGTGCCAGCAGCCTAGGGCAGGGGCGGTACACCGGGGAGCTGTTTTTT. It is translated as CASSLGQGRYTGELFF. The full variable domain, its missing parts supplied by reference TRBV7-8 and TRBJ2-2, is GAGVSQSPRYKVAKRGQDVALRCDPISGHVSLFWYQQALGQGPEFLTYFQNEAQLDKSGLPSDRFFAERPEGSVSTLKIQRTQQEDSAVYLCASSLGQGRYTGELFFGEGSRLTVL.

This clone was found many times. The rearrangement links TRBV5-6 to TRBJ1-5; D unclear. CDR1 and CDR2 (germline): SGHDT, YYEEEE. V was pared by 3 bases and J by 7 bases, with 11 bases between. The CDR3 is 13 amino acids. The CDR3 coding sequence is TGTGCCAGCAGCTCATCCCTGGGCCAGCCCCAGCATTTT. Translation: CASSSSLGQPQHF.

This clone was recorded a few times. The chain carries TRBV5-8 and TRBJ2-2; D uncertain. Trimming took 2 bases from V and 4 from J, leaving 9 bases between them. Germline V gives CDR1 SGHTS, CDR2 YDEGEE. The CDR3 contains 14 residues. CDR3 DNA sequence: TGTGCCAGCAGCTTCGGTCTACTCACCGGGGAGCTGTTTTTT. This encodes CASSFGLLTGELFF.

This chain uses TRBV19 with TRBJ1-2; no clear D. CDR3 size: 13 residues. V was pared by 6 bases and J by 6 bases, with 14 bases between. Germline-derived CDR1 and CDR2 are LNHDA and SQIVND (reference sequence). The CDR3: CASSYLTADGYTF. The CDR3 coding sequence is TGTGCCAGTAGCTATCTCACCGCGGATGGCTACACCTTC.

This chain links TRBV7-8 with TRBJ1-4; D might be TRBD1 (6 bases). Germline V gene lookup returns CDR1 SGHVS and CDR2 FQNEAQ. This CDR3 spans 16 amino acids. The V end was cut by 0 bases, the J end by 8 bases, with 16 bases between. CDR3 amino acids: CASSLALGQRTEKLFF. Here the CDR3 DNA reads TGTGCCAGCAGCTTAGCGCTTGGACAGAGAACAGAAAAACTGTTTTTT.

The chain combines TRBV10-3 with TRBJ2-1; the match to TRBD2 covers 12 bases. The CDR3 is 15 residues long. CDR1 ENHRY and CDR2 SYGVKD come from the germline V gene. With V trimmed by 8 bases and J by 8 bases, 10 bases remained unmatched. CDR3 nucleotides: TGTGCCATCCAGGCGACTAGCGGGAGTAGATATGAGCAGTTCTTC. This gives the protein CAIQATSGSRYEQFF.

The gene calls are TRBV19 and TRBJ1-1; TRBD1 might be the D (6 bases). Looked up from germline, CDR1 is LNHDA and CDR2 is SQIVND (reference sequence). This CDR3 region has 14 residues. Trimming removed 5 bases from V and 4 bases from J, with 14 bases in between. The CDR3 sequence is CASSLHQGSTEAFF. CDR3 bases: TGTGCCAGTAGTCTCCACCAGGGGAGCACTGAAGCTTTCTTT.

Comment on this clone: A far larger clone is one nucleotide away, so this likely arose from a read error. The same CDR3 is also encoded by other DNA sequences in this sample. V usage is TRBV12-3 or TRBV12-4 and J usage is TRBJ1-2, with a weak D call TRBD1 (5 bases). CDR3 length: 12 residues. Trimming left V 2 bases short and J 5 bases short, with 6 bases between. The CDR3 bases are TGTGCCAGCAGTTTACAGGGATATGGCTACACCTTC. Protein: CASSLQGYGYTF.

This chain joins TRBV18 and TRBJ2-7; 9 nucleotides agree with TRBD1. The CDR3 is 13 amino acids. With V trimmed by 3 bases and J by 7 bases, 4 bases remained unmatched. CDR1 and CDR2 from the germline V gene are KGHSH and LQKENI. The CDR3 bases are TGTGCCAGCTCACCGGGACAGGGAGAGGAGCAGTACTTC. This codes for CASSPGQGEEQYF.

This chain links TRBV5-6 with TRBJ1-5, with no clear D. The V gene lost 2 bases and the J gene lost 7 bases, with 7 bases spanning the gap. The germline V gene has CDR1 SGHDT and CDR2 YYEEEE. This CDR3 has 12 residues. CDR3 residues: CASSFRRQPQHF. DNA of the CDR3: TGTGCCAGCAGCTTTAGGAGGCAGCCCCAGCATTTT.

The chain carries TRBV19 and TRBJ2-5, with D possibly being TRBD1 (6 bases). Trimming took off 7 bases at V and 2 bases at J, with 11 bases between the two ends. The germline CDR1 and CDR2 sequences are LNHDA and SQIVND (reference sequence). The CDR3 runs to 13 residues. The CDR3 coding sequence is TGTGCCAGTAATCAGGGGATTCAAGAGACCCAGTACTTC. Translated, it gives CASNQGIQETQYF.

The chain uses TRBV19 and TRBJ1-1; TRBD1 matches 7 bases. Germline CDR1 LNHDA, CDR2 SQIVND (reference sequence). Germline trimming cut 5 bases from V and 0 bases from J; bases unmatched to any gene: 6. The CDR3 sequence is 15 residues long. The CDR3 protein is CASSPRGTLNTEAFF. The CDR3 DNA sequence: TGTGCCAGTAGTCCCAGGGGGACATTGAACACTGAAGCTTTCTTT.

This clone was recorded once. The V and J genes are TRBV7-9 and TRBJ2-7; tentative D call: TRBD2 (5 bases). This CDR3 has 12 amino acids. V was clipped by 1 base and J by 6 bases, with 7 bases between them. Germline loops: CDR1 SEHNR, CDR2 FQNEAQ (reference sequence). CDR3 sequence reads: CASSLDRGEQYF. CDR3 nucleotides: TGTGCCAGCAGCTTAGATCGGGGCGAGCAGTACTTC.

A single count supports this clone. The V and J genes are TRBV5-1 and TRBJ1-6; D perhaps matches TRBD1 (5 bases). CDR1 is SGHRS, CDR2 YFSETQ, per germline. The CDR3 is made up of 16 amino acids. V was clipped by 0 bases and J by 7 bases, with 14 bases between them. The CDR3 DNA follows: TGCGCCAGCAGCTTGGGCGCGGGGGATACAAATTCACCCCTCCACTTT. Translating gives CASSLGAGDTNSPLHF.

V usage is TRBV7-6 and J usage is TRBJ2-7, with 13 bases aligning to TRBD2. The CDR3 length is 17 residues. Germline values: CDR1 SGHVS, CDR2 FNYEAQ. J lost 6 bases, V lost 5 bases, and 13 bases had no gene match. The chain's CDR3 is CASSPSYGLAGVGEQYF. The CDR3, as DNA: TGTGCCAGCAGCCCCTCTTACGGACTAGCGGGAGTCGGCGAGCAGTACTTC.

The chain joins TRBV5-5 to TRBJ2-7; D not certain. Germline CDR1 is SGHKS and CDR2 is YYEKEE (reference sequence). V shed 5 bases and J shed 3 bases, with 12 bases lying between them. This CDR3 spans 13 amino acids. The CDR3 nucleotides read TGTGCCAGCAGGTTCAATACGGTCTACGAGCAGTACTTC. Residues: CASRFNTVYEQYF.